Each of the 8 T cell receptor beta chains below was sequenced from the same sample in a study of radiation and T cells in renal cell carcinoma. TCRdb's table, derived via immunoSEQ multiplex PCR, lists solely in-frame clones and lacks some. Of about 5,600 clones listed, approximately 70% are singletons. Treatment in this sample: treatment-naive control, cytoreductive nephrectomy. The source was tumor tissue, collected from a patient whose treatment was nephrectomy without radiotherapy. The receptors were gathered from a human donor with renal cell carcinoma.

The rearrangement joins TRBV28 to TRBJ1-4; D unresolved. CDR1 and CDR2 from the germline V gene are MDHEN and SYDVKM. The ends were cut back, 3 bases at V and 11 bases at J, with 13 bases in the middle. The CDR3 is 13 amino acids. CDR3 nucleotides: TGTGCCAGCAGTTTTCAACCCATGAAGAAACTGTTTTTT. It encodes CASSFQPMKKLFF.

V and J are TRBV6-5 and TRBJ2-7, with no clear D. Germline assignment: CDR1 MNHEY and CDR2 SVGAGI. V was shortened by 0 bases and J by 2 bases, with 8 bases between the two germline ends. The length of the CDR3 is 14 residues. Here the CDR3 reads CASSYSAGPYEQYF. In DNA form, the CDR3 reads TGTGCCAGCAGTTACTCTGCTGGTCCCTACGAGCAGTACTTC.

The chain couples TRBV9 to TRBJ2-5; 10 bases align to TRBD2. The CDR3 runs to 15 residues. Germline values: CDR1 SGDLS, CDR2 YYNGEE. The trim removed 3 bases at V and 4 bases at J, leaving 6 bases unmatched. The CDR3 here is CASSALAGAAETQYF. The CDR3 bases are TGTGCCAGCAGCGCCCTAGCGGGAGCAGCAGAGACCCAGTACTTC.

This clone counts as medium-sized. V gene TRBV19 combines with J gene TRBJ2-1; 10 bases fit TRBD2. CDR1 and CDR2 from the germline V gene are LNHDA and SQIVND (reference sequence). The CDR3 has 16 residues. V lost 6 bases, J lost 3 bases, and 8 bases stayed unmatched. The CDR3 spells CASSPHSSGSYNEQFF. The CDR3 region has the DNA TGTGCCAGTAGCCCCCATTCTAGCGGGAGCTACAATGAGCAGTTCTTC.

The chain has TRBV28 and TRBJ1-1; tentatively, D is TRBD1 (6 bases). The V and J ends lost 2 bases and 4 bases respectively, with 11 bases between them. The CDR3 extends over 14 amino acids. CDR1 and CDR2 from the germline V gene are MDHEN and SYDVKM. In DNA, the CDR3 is TGTGCCAGCAGTTTAACCCCGACAGGCACTGAAGCTTTCTTT. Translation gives CASSLTPTGTEAFF.

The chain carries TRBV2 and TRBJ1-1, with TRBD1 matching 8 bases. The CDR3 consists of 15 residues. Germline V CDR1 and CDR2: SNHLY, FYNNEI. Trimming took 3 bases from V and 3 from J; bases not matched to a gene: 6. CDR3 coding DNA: TGTGCCAGCAGTGAGGGGACAGGCCTGCACACTGAAGCTTTCTTT. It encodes CASSEGTGLHTEAFF.

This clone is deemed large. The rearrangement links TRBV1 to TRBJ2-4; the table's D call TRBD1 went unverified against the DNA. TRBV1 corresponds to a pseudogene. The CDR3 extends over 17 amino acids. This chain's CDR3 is CTSSQITLREAKNIQYF. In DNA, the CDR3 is TGCACCAGCAGCCAAATTACACTCAGGGAAGCCAAAAACATTCAGTACTTC.

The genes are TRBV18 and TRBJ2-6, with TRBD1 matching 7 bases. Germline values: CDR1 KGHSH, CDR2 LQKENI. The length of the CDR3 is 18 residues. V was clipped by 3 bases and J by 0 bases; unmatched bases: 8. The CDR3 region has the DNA TGTGCCAGCTCACCGGTGGCAGGGGGTAGCTCTGGGGCCAACGTCCTGACTTTC. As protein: CASSPVAGGSSGANVLTF.